This entry lists 21 T cell receptor beta chains sequenced from one sample in a study of OX40 agonist ivuxolimab in advanced cancers. Here immunoSEQ multiplex PCR was the method, and the copy in TCRdb shows in-frame clones only, minus some. The sample consists of about 89,000 clones, around 83% of them appearing once. The starting material was CD4+ or CD8+ T cells sorted from blood, obtained in a trial of the OX40 agonist ivuxolimab. The receptors were sampled from an adult with an advanced solid tumor such as melanoma, head and neck, liver or kidney cancer.

The chain combines TRBV5-1 with TRBJ2-5; TRBD2 matches 10 bases. The CDR3 contains 15 residues. Per germline, CDR1 SGHRS and CDR2 YFSETQ. Trimming cost V 2 bases and J 2 bases; bases outside gene matches: 3. This chain's CDR3 is CASSFLAGVQETQYF. CDR3 nucleotide sequence: TGCGCCAGCAGCTTTCTAGCGGGGGTGCAAGAGACCCAGTACTTC.

This clone turned up a few times. Here the CDR3 DNA reads TGTGCCAGCAGCGAAGGTAGCGGCCGCACCGGGGAGCTGTTTTTT. Protein product: CASSEGSGRTGELFF. The chain is built from TRBV9 and TRBJ2-2; TRBD2 might be the D (6 bases). Germline assignment: CDR1 SGDLS and CDR2 YYNGEE. The CDR3 extends over 15 amino acids. Trimming shortened V by 3 bases and J by 4 bases, and 13 bases separated the two germline ends. The entire variable domain, with the rest obtained from reference TRBV9 and TRBJ2-2, is as follows: DSGVTQTPKHLITATGQRVTLRCSPRSGDLSVYWYQQSLDQGLQFLIQYYNGEERAKGNILERFSAQQFPDLHSELNLSSLELGDSALYFCASSEGSGRTGELFFGEGSRLTVL.

The gene calls are TRBV2 and TRBJ2-5, with 7 bases lining up with TRBD2. The germline V gene has CDR1 SNHLY and CDR2 FYNNEI. Trimming cost V 2 bases and J 5 bases; bases outside gene matches: 2. The CDR3 runs to 13 residues. CDR3 bases: TGTGCCAGCAGTGAATGGGGGGGGGAGACCCAGTACTTC. Its protein product is CASSEWGGETQYF.

V and J are TRBV11-2 and TRBJ1-5; tentative D call: TRBD1 (5 bases). V was trimmed by 5 bases and J by 0 bases, leaving 8 bases between them. The CDR3 covers 14 residues. In germline, CDR1 is SGHAT, CDR2 FQNNGV. The CDR3 reads CASSRGHSNQPQHF. The CDR3 DNA follows: TGTGCCAGCAGCAGAGGACATAGCAATCAGCCCCAGCATTTT.

The rearrangement links TRBV6-5 to TRBJ2-5, with D tentatively TRBD1 or TRBD2 (6 bases each). Trimming cost V 2 bases and J 11 bases, with 15 bases left between them. CDR3 size: 13 residues. Germline CDR1 and CDR2: MNHEY and SVGAGI. In nucleotides, the CDR3 is TGTGCCAGCAGTTACCGTCGGGGGCTGACGCAGTACTTC. Protein sequence: CASSYRRGLTQYF.

This clone occurred once. The chain combines TRBV5-4 with TRBJ2-2; 7 bases are a match to TRBD2. This CDR3 spans 15 amino acids. The V gene end was trimmed by 5 bases and the J gene end by 2 bases; junction bases not matched to a gene: 6. The germline V gene encodes CDR1 SGHNT and CDR2 YYREEE (reference sequence). The DNA for the CDR3 is TGTGCCAGCAGGTCGCTAGCGGCTAACACCGGGGAGCTGTTTTTT. Translating it yields CASRSLAANTGELFF.

This chain joins TRBV7-2 and TRBJ2-7, with 13 bases aligning to TRBD2. Germline V gene sequence: CDR1 SGHTA, CDR2 FQGNSA. The CDR3 sequence is 19 residues long. The trim removed 5 bases at V and 6 bases at J, leaving 19 bases unmatched. CDR3 sequence reads: CASSPNNRGLAGESGEQYF. CDR3 bases: TGTGCCAGCAGCCCAAACAATAGAGGACTAGCGGGAGAATCGGGCGAGCAGTACTTC.

The rearrangement links TRBV7-6 to TRBJ2-5; no clear D gene. The germline gives CDR1 SGHVS, CDR2 FNYEAQ. The ends were cut back, 2 bases at V and 5 bases at J, with 6 bases in the middle. The CDR3 sequence is 12 residues long. The CDR3: CASSLTSETQYF. CDR3 bases: TGTGCCAGCAGCTTAACATCGGAGACCCAGTACTTC.

The V gene is TRBV7-2, the J gene TRBJ2-5; 8 bases map to TRBD2. The V gene end was trimmed by 4 bases and the J gene end by 4 bases; junction bases not matched to a gene: 11. CDR3 length: 16 residues. CDR1 is SGHTA and CDR2 is FQGNSA in the germline V gene. As DNA, the CDR3 is TGTGCCAGCAGCTCATCTGGGATAGCGGGGCGAGAGACCCAGTACTTC. It specifies CASSSSGIAGRETQYF.

The chain employs TRBV7-2 and TRBJ1-2; D is unresolved. The V and J ends lost 3 bases and 8 bases respectively, with 7 bases between them. This CDR3 comprises 11 residues. Per the germline V gene, CDR1 is SGHTA and CDR2 is FQGNSA. CDR3 sequence (DNA): TGTGCCAGCAGCTTGATGGGCGGCTACACCTTC. Protein: CASSLMGGYTF.

This chain connects TRBV5-4 to TRBJ1-2, with 8 bases that match TRBD1. The germline V gene encodes CDR1 SGHNT and CDR2 YYREEE (reference sequence). The CDR3 consists of 15 residues. Trimming took 4 bases from V and 2 from J; bases not matched to a gene: 7. The CDR3 is CASSVGQGRNYGYTF. CDR3 DNA sequence: TGTGCCAGCAGCGTTGGACAGGGACGAAACTATGGCTACACCTTC.

This clone was seen only a few times. The J gene is TRBJ2-4, the V gene TRBV2, with D perhaps TRBD2 (6 bases). Looked up from germline, CDR1 is SNHLY and CDR2 is FYNNEI. The CDR3 extends over 15 amino acids. Trimming left V 0 bases short and J 7 bases short, with 13 bases between. Written as DNA, the CDR3 is TGTGCCAGCAGTGAAGCTGTCGGGACTGGTAACATTCAGTACTTC. This codes for CASSEAVGTGNIQYF.

This clone appeared a single time. The chain couples TRBV10-3 to TRBJ1-2, with no clear D. V was shortened by 0 bases and J by 7 bases, with 15 bases between the two germline ends. CDR1 and CDR2 (germline): ENHRY, SYGVKD. There are 15 residues in the CDR3. This chain's CDR3 is CAISESTGSLGGYTF. The CDR3 DNA reads TGTGCCATCAGTGAGTCGACGGGGAGCCTGGGTGGCTACACCTTC.

The rearrangement joins TRBV7-3 to TRBJ1-1; no clear D. V was shortened by 5 bases and J by 1 base, with 8 bases between the two germline ends. Germline V gene lookup returns CDR1 SGHTA and CDR2 FQGTGA. This CDR3 spans 13 amino acids. The CDR3 region is CASSLTPNTEAFF. The CDR3 nucleotides are TGTGCCAGCAGCCTGACCCCGAACACTGAAGCTTTCTTT.

The rearrangement uses TRBV7-3 and TRBJ2-3; 8 bases match TRBD2. There are 13 residues in the CDR3. With V trimmed by 8 bases and J by 6 bases, 7 bases remained unmatched. From germline, CDR1 is SGHTA and CDR2 FQGTGA. The DNA for the CDR3 is TGTGCCAGCTCCCGGGAGGGGATGGATACGCAGTATTTT. It specifies CASSREGMDTQYF.

The rearrangement joins TRBV7-3 to TRBJ1-1; TRBD1 matches 9 bases. The J segment lost 5 bases and the V segment lost 2 bases, leaving 0 bases of the junction unmatched. The CDR3 sequence is 13 residues long. Germline loops: CDR1 SGHTA, CDR2 FQGTGA. Here the CDR3 DNA reads TGTGCCAGCAGCTTAGGGACAGGGACTGAAGCTTTCTTT. Translating it yields CASSLGTGTEAFF. Filled out from reference TRBV7-3 and TRBJ1-1, the complete variable domain reads GAGVSQTPSNKVTEKGKYVELRCDPISGHTALYWYRQSLGQGPEFLIYFQGTGAADDSGLPNDRFFAVRPEGSVSTLKIQRTERGDSAVYLCASSLGTGTEAFFGQGTRLTVV.

This chain uses TRBV7-2 with TRBJ2-7; a weak D match, TRBD2 (7 bases). The germline V and J ends were trimmed by 0 bases and 0 bases, with 12 bases remaining between them. The germline V gene has CDR1 SGHTA and CDR2 FQGNSA. There are 16 residues in the CDR3. The CDR3 spells CASSLAGGGSSYEQYF. CDR3 nucleotides: TGTGCCAGCAGCTTAGCAGGGGGAGGGAGCTCCTACGAGCAGTACTTC.

V and J are TRBV15 and TRBJ2-1; D is perhaps TRBD1 (6 bases). CDR1 is LNHNV and CDR2 is YYDKDF in the germline V gene (reference sequence). The V end was cut by 3 bases, the J end by 9 bases, with 15 bases between. This CDR3 contains 14 residues. CDR3: CATSRTTGGGEQFF. CDR3 bases: TGTGCCACCAGCAGGACGACAGGCGGCGGTGAGCAGTTCTTC. Full variable domain (remainder filled in from reference TRBV15 and TRBJ2-1): DAMVIQNPRYQVTQFGKPVTLSCSQTLNHNVMYWYQQKSSQAPKLLFHYYDKDFNNEADTPDNFQSRRPNTSFCFLDIRSPGLGDTAMYLCATSRTTGGGEQFFGPGTRLTVL.

This clone is deemed large. V usage is TRBV19 and J usage is TRBJ1-2; the D is unclear. The CDR3 runs 13 residues. Germline-derived CDR1 and CDR2 are LNHDA and SQIVND (reference sequence). V lost 6 bases to trimming and J lost 8 bases, with 16 bases between them. Written as DNA, the CDR3 is TGTGCCAGTAGGATAACCCCCCTGGAGGGCTACACCTTC. Protein: CASRITPLEGYTF.

The chain joins TRBV6-5 to TRBJ2-7; D is unresolved. Trimming cost V 2 bases and J 1 base, with 12 bases left between them. This CDR3 is built from 15 residues. CDR1 is MNHEY, CDR2 SVGAGI, per germline. Written as DNA, the CDR3 is TGTGCCAGCAGTTACGACTCGGCCAGATCCTACGAGCAGTACTTC. Translation: CASSYDSARSYEQYF.

The chain carries TRBV6-6 and TRBJ1-5; no firm D call. Trimming removed 4 bases at V and 3 bases at J, with 7 bases between. Germline loops: CDR1 MNHNY, CDR2 SVGAGI (reference sequence). The CDR3 consists of 13 residues. The CDR3: CASSFQANQPQHF. In DNA, the CDR3 is TGTGCCAGCAGTTTCCAGGCCAATCAGCCCCAGCATTTT.